Detailed here is one TCR beta chain. This clonotype was detected many times. Its antigen is unknown. Per-nucleotide qualities are absent, and no much larger clonotype sits a single base away. The sample's time point, from its label and the paper: pre-sensitization, week 0. The treatment or condition label on this specimen signifies: therapeutic diphenylcyclopropenone sensitization with weekly scalp DPC. At every patch-test visit, the blood draw took place before the patch test was put on. To be eligible, patients had to be aged 18 to 70, diagnosed with alopecia and judged suitable for DPC therapy, while pregnant patients were excluded. Total RNA was extracted from unfractionated whole blood collected in Tempus Blood RNA tubes. These data originate in a study of human T cells and chemical hapten exposure (dated by TCRdb to the early 2020s). Some background on the complete study: For sensitization, 2% DPC in acetone was applied to an approximately 2 cm by approximately 2 cm area of upper inner arm skin. Weekly therapeutic DPC doses were additionally applied to the scalp of patients throughout the roughly 25-week study period. Patch testing was performed on the upper back with Finn chambers containing 0.01% DPC, and the patch tests were scored after 6 days according to International Contact Dermatitis Research Group standards. Alopecia areata with under or over 50% scalp involvement, alopecia totalis and alopecia universalis were represented in the patient cohort, which was mostly female. Libraries were pooled for sequencing, and variation in per-sample TCR yields was attributed mainly to small differences in library volumes within the pool. In alopecia patients, the study followed how the peripheral blood TCR repertoire changed in vivo over primary and secondary sensitization to diphenylcyclopropenone (DPC), a hapten. Blood samples were taken from patients before sensitization (week 0) and then at 2, 6 and about 24 weeks after DPC sensitization. Roughly 30 alopecia patients gave blood for TCR sequencing at one to four time points (pre-sensitization, 2, 6 and 24 weeks). Study-wide findings and limitations: After repeated subsampling, changes were observed in the strength of the expansion versus patch-test correlation and in the threshold at which the correlation became significant. Alopecia, a presumed autoimmune disease, was present in all patients, so the immune response of the patients might differ from that of healthy individuals. No change with DPC sensitization was found in the number of TCRs above 1 in 1000 frequency, and no evidence of global repertoire structure alterations was found. Patch test score correlated positively with the number of PT1 expanded TCRs, reaching significance at thresholds 8, 16 and 32 but not at 4. Expanded TCRs formed significantly more large CDR3 similarity clusters than pre-sensitization or healthy control sets, consistent with antigen-driven responses.

CDR1 and CDR2 are drawn from the germline V gene: MNHEY, SVGAGI. V gives up 6 bases and J gives up 3 bases, and the segment between their germline ends measures 14 bases. Counted from cysteine to phenylalanine, this CDR3 has 14 amino acids. Here the CDR3 DNA is all that survives: 42 bases in frame from base 1. The library was generated by RACE. For sequencing, a NextSeq 500 was employed. During library preparation, unique molecular identifiers were attached to individual cDNA molecules so that TCRs could be counted quantitatively and reproducibly. Both TCR alpha and TCR beta chains were sequenced from each blood RNA sample. The authors' pipeline ran thus. The median number of TCRs per sample was around 96,000, ranging from about 20,000 to 690,600. V, J and CDR3 annotation of the TCR reads was carried out using the Decombinator software suite. For the PS versus PT1 abundance plots, all samples were subsampled to the same number of TCRs (28,000). TCRs were defined as expanded if absent before sensitization and observed at least eight times at the 2-week time point. TCRdb reanalyzed the raw reads on its own, using fastp at Q25 for trimming and MiXCR for clone calling, and kept in-frame beta chains. Each entry is one CDR3 protein sequence, shown with its most common DNA and genes. The V and J calls here are based on TCRdb, not the publication. A total of more than 300,000 distinct CDR3 sequences appear in this sample, roughly 6% of them only once. Clones ranked in the top ten supply around 8% of the sample.

This TCR was recovered from a woman aged 18 to 35 with alopecia areata. Some clones in this sample may be carry-over from other donors' samples. The chain couples TRBV6-5 to TRBJ1-2; a tentative D call is TRBD1 (6 bases match). The material was whole blood, obtained in connection with sensitization to the hapten diphenylcyclopropenone (DPC). CDR3 sequence: CASRGRGQHYGYTF. The nucleotides read TGTGCCAGCAGGGGGCGTGGACAGCACTATGGCTACACCTTC.